The clone carrying this TCR beta chain was found a few times. Antigen: not known. The data are from a study of beta chain features in type 1 diabetes. Study-level information: Age and gender were similar between patients and healthy donors, as were cell yields.

Sequencing targeted expressed TCRB transcripts, as all isolated RNA had been reverse transcribed. Profiled with immunoSEQ multiplex PCR; TCRdb holds only in-frame clones, not every one. The sample holds 450,000 to 550,000 clones; roughly 31% are singletons and the top ten take around 0.065%. V dropped 6 bases and J dropped 4; count of bases not matched to a gene: 8. Germline V gene data show CDR1 as MDHEN and CDR2 as SYDVKM. This CDR3 comprises 16 residues. Broader study findings: When VDJ junctions were examined, type 1 diabetes patients showed fewer insertions and more deletions. Whether HLA type affects TCRB rearrangement stayed undetermined in the present work.

What was sequenced was naive CD4+ T cells from blood. This TCR derives from a young man in good health. The chain has TRBV28 and TRBJ2-1; the match to TRBD1 covers 11 bases. The CDR3 sequence is CASSPGGTGGYNEQFF. CDR3 sequence (DNA): TGTGCCAGCAGCCCGGGCGGGACAGGGGGTTACAATGAGCAGTTCTTC.